A single sample gave rise to the 19 T cell receptor beta chains below, sequenced in a study of T cells in Graves' hyperthyroidism and ophthalmopathy. Researchers amplified the TCR beta CDR3 regions from RNA transcripts. The study used the HTBI primer set for a first-round RT-PCR of the TCR CDR3. Using its own MiXCR run on the multiplex PCR reads, TCRdb lists one record per CDR3 protein. The table records some 370,000 distinct CDR3 sequences, around 15% of them present only once. The sample consisted of blood. The origin of the receptors is a man aged 45-60 years with Graves' ophthalmopathy.

The chain employs TRBV20-1 and TRBJ2-7; 8 bases are a match to TRBD2. CDR3 size: 14 residues. V shed 2 bases and J 7 bases; nucleotides not matched to a gene: 10. The germline CDR1 and CDR2 sequences are DFQATT and SNEGSKA (reference sequence). CDR3 sequence (DNA): TGCAGTGCTAGAACCGGGACTAGACCGGGAGAGCAGTACTTC. Amino acid sequence: CSARTGTRPGEQYF.

This clonotype was observed many times. The gene calls are TRBV18 and TRBJ2-1; D is ambiguous. Per germline, CDR1 KGHSH and CDR2 LQKENI. The V and J ends lost 6 bases and 9 bases respectively, with 12 bases between them. The CDR3 consists of 12 residues. CDR3 protein: CASSPAVGEQFF. The CDR3 region has the DNA TGTGCCAGCTCCCCCGCGGTTGGTGAGCAGTTCTTC.

This clonotype has a handful of counts. This chain links TRBV20-1 with TRBJ2-7, with 10 bases that match TRBD1. Germline assignment: CDR1 DFQATT and CDR2 SNEGSKA (reference sequence). The J segment lost 6 bases and the V segment lost 5 bases, leaving 7 bases of the junction unmatched. CDR3 length: 13 amino acids. The chain's CDR3 is CSASDRGYREQYF. Here the CDR3 DNA reads TGCAGTGCTTCGGACAGGGGGTATCGCGAGCAGTACTTC.

This clonotype was found many times. This rearrangement joins TRBV28 to TRBJ1-1, with D maybe TRBD1 (5 bases). Looked up from germline, CDR1 is MDHEN and CDR2 is SYDVKM. Trimming removed 7 bases at V and 4 bases at J, with 13 bases between. This CDR3 is built from 13 residues. DNA of the CDR3: TGTGCCAGCATTTGGGACCCGGCCACTGAAGCTTTCTTT. It yields the protein CASIWDPATEAFF.

The chain couples TRBV29-1 to TRBJ2-1; tentatively, D is TRBD1 (5 bases). Trimming took 1 base from V and 3 from J, leaving 16 bases between them. The CDR3 has 16 residues. CDR1 is SQVTM and CDR2 is ANQGSEA in the germline V gene. CDR3 coding DNA: TGCAGCGTTGAAGGGCCGAGACAGAAGGTCTACAATGAGCAGTTCTTC. Its translation is CSVEGPRQKVYNEQFF.

There are many counts of this clonotype. V gene TRBV2 combines with J gene TRBJ2-7, with D tentatively TRBD2 (5 bases). This CDR3 region has 14 residues. Trimming removed 7 bases from V and 2 bases from J, with 15 bases in between. Germline assignment: CDR1 SNHLY and CDR2 FYNNEI. In DNA form, the CDR3 reads TGTGCCAGCATTCCTCGGGCGGGTCCCTACGAGCAGTACTTC. Amino acids: CASIPRAGPYEQYF.

Ten or more counts support this clonotype. This sequence joins TRBV15 and TRBJ2-5; possible D gene TRBD2, 6 bases. Germline CDR1 is LNHNV and CDR2 is YYDKDF (reference sequence). The CDR3 is 14 residues long. Trimming removed 5 bases from V and 5 bases from J, with 15 bases in between. CDR3 amino acids: CATSGGGASETQYF. In DNA form, the CDR3 reads TGTGCCACCAGCGGAGGAGGGGCGTCGGAGACCCAGTACTTC.

The genes are TRBV6-1 and TRBJ1-5, with D hard to call. Germline CDR1 MNHNS, CDR2 SASEGT. V was shortened by 6 bases and J by 0 bases, with 9 bases between the two germline ends. The CDR3 is 14 residues long. This CDR3 is CASRRELSNQPQHF. DNA of the CDR3: TGTGCCAGCAGAAGGGAACTTAGCAATCAGCCCCAGCATTTT.

In its sample, this clonotype was seen a few times. The gene calls are TRBV7-9 and TRBJ2-3; 7 nucleotides align to TRBD2. CDR3 length equals 14 residues. V dropped 5 bases and J dropped 4; count of bases not matched to a gene: 6. Per germline, CDR1 SEHNR and CDR2 FQNEAQ (reference sequence). CDR3: CASSHSSGPDTQYF. CDR3 nucleotide sequence: TGTGCCAGCAGCCACAGTAGCGGGCCAGATACGCAGTATTTT.

The chain links TRBV9 to TRBJ2-5; D uncertain. The CDR3 is 15 residues long. V was cut by 0 bases and J by 5 bases, with 14 bases left in between. The germline CDR1 and CDR2 sequences are SGDLS and YYNGEE. This CDR3 is CASSVVGGSRETQYF. Here the CDR3 DNA reads TGTGCCAGCAGCGTAGTCGGTGGTAGCAGGGAGACCCAGTACTTC.

This chain links TRBV19 with TRBJ2-7, with D perhaps TRBD2 (5 bases). V lost 6 bases and J lost 0, with 15 bases in between. CDR1 is LNHDA and CDR2 is SQIVND in the germline V gene (reference sequence). The CDR3 extends over 15 amino acids. DNA for the CDR3: TGTGCCAGTAGAGAGAGGGCCTCTGGCTCCTACGAGCAGTACTTC. This encodes CASRERASGSYEQYF.

The chain couples TRBV15 to TRBJ2-5, with unresolved D. V lost 2 bases, J lost 1 base, and 5 bases lay in between. This CDR3 contains 13 residues. Germline-derived CDR1 and CDR2 are LNHNV and YYDKDF (reference sequence). The CDR3 loop is CATSRSIQETQYF. In nucleotides, the CDR3 is TGTGCCACCAGCAGATCGATCCAAGAGACCCAGTACTTC.

The chain couples TRBV7-9 to TRBJ1-2; 7 nucleotides line up with TRBD1. The CDR3 contains 14 residues. Germline CDR1 SEHNR, CDR2 FQNEAQ (reference sequence). V gave up 7 bases and J gave up 2 bases; unmatched junction bases: 7. The CDR3 reads CASNKPGQNYGYTF. The CDR3 DNA reads TGTGCCAGCAACAAACCGGGACAGAACTATGGCTACACCTTC.

In the case of this clonotype: This could be a read error, since a much larger clone is one nucleotide away. The chain uses TRBV12-3 or TRBV12-4 and TRBJ1-5; the match to TRBD1 covers 11 bases. The CDR3 totals 14 residues. Here the CDR3 DNA reads TGTGCCAGCAGCCGGACAGGGGGCAATCGGCCCCAGCATTTT. Protein sequence: CASSRTGGNRPQHF.

The V call is TRBV27, the J call TRBJ2-5; TRBD2 matches at 9 bases. CDR3 length equals 17 residues. The V gene end was trimmed by 4 bases and the J gene end by 1 base; junction bases not matched to a gene: 10. The germline V gene encodes CDR1 MNHEY and CDR2 SMNVEV (reference sequence). The CDR3 sequence: CASSSIRLAEFQETQYF. The CDR3 bases are TGTGCCAGCAGTTCTATCAGACTAGCGGAGTTCCAAGAGACCCAGTACTTC.

The table lists this clonotype with a few counts. The chain combines TRBV7-9 with TRBJ2-6; no reliable D call. Germline-derived CDR1 and CDR2 are SEHNR and FQNEAQ (reference sequence). The CDR3 consists of 18 residues. Trimming stripped 2 bases from V and 0 bases from J, with 14 bases between. The chain's CDR3 is CASSLWVSPHSGANVLTF. In DNA, the CDR3 is TGTGCCAGCAGCTTATGGGTTTCCCCCCACTCTGGGGCCAACGTCCTGACTTTC.

This clonotype came up a few times. This sequence joins TRBV5-1 and TRBJ1-3; TRBD1 might be the D (5 bases). Per germline, CDR1 SGHRS and CDR2 YFSETQ. V was shortened by 4 bases and J by 2 bases, with 13 bases between the two germline ends. The CDR3 has 15 residues. Here the CDR3 DNA reads TGCGCCAGCAGCGACTTCCCAGGGCCTGGAAACACCATATATTTT. Amino acids: CASSDFPGPGNTIYF.

The chain joins TRBV20-1 to TRBJ2-1; perhaps TRBD1 as D (6 bases). The CDR3 is 15 residues long. V shed 1 base and J shed 2 bases, with 12 bases lying between them. In germline, CDR1 is DFQATT, CDR2 SNEGSKA (reference sequence). The CDR3 here is CSARVRHRAYNEQFF. In DNA form, the CDR3 reads TGCAGTGCTAGAGTGCGACACAGGGCCTACAATGAGCAGTTCTTC.

This clonotype has only a few counts. The rearrangement joins TRBV18 to TRBJ2-7, with 13 bases fitting TRBD2. This CDR3 has 15 residues. J lost 5 bases, V lost 3 bases, and 4 bases had no gene match. Germline assignment: CDR1 KGHSH and CDR2 LQKENI. The CDR3 here is CASSPRTSGSHEQYF. Written as DNA, the CDR3 is TGTGCCAGCTCACCGCGGACTAGCGGGAGTCACGAGCAGTACTTC.